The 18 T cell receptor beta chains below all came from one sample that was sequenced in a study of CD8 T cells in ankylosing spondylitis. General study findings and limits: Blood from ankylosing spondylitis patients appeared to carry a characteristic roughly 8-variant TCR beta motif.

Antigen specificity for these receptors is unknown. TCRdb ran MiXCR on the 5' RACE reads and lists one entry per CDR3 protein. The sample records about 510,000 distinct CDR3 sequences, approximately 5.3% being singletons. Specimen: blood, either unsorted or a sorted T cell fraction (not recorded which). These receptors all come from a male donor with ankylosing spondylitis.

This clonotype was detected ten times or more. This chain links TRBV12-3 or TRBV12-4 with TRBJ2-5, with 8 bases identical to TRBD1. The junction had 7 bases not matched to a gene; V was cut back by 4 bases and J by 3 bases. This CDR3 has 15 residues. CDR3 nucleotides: TGTGCCAGCAGTTCCCCTACGACAGGGGAAGAGACCCAGTACTTC. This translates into CASSSPTTGEETQYF.

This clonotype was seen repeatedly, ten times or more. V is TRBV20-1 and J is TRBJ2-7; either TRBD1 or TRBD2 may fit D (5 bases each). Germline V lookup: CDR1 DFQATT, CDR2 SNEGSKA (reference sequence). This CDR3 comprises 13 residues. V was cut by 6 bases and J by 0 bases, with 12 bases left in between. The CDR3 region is CSALPGASYEQYF. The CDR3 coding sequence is TGCAGTGCCTTACCCGGGGCCTCCTACGAGCAGTACTTC.

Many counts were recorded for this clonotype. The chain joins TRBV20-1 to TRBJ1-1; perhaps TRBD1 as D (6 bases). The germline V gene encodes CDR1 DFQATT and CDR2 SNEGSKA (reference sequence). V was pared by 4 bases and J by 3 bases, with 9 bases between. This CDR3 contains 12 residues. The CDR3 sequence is CSAIQGHTEAFF. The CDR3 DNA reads TGCAGTGCTATACAGGGTCACACTGAAGCTTTCTTT.

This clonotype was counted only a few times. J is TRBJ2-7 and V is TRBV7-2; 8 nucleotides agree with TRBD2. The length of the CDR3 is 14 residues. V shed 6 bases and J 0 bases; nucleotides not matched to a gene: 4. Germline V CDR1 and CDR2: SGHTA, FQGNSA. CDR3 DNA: TGTGCCAGCAGACGGACTAGCAGCTCCTACGAGCAGTACTTC. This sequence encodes CASRRTSSSYEQYF.

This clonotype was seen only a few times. This chain's CDR3 is CASSRRTGGPEKLFF. CDR3 nucleotides: TGTGCCAGCAGCCGCCGGACAGGGGGCCCTGAAAAACTGTTTTTT. The chain combines TRBV7-8 with TRBJ1-4; 11 positions agree with TRBD1. Germline-derived CDR1 and CDR2 are SGHVS and FQNEAQ. V trimming: 5 bases; J trimming: 7 bases; junction bases outside the gene matches: 6. The CDR3 sequence is 15 residues long.

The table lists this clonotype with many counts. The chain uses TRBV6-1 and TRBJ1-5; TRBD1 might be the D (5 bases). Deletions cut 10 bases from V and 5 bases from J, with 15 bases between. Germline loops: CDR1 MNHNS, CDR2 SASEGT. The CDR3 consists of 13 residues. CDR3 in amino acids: CATGVTADQPQHF. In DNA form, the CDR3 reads TGTGCCACCGGAGTGACAGCCGATCAGCCCCAGCATTTT.

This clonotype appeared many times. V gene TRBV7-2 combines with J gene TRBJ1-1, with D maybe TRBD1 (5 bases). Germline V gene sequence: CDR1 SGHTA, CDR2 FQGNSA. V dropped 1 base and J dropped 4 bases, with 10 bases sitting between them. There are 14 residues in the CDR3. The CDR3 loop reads CASSLGVGRTEAFF. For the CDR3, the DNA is TGTGCCAGCAGCTTAGGTGTGGGGCGCACTGAAGCTTTCTTT.

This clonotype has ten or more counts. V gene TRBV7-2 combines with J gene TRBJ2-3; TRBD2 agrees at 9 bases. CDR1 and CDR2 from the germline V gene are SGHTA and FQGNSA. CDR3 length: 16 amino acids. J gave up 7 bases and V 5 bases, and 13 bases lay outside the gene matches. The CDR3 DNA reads TGTGCCAGCAGCGATTATGGCGGGGGGGCCTTAAATACGCAGTATTTT. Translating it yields CASSDYGGGALNTQYF. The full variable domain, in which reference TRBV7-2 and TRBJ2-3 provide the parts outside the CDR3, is GAGVSQSPSNKVTEKGKDVELRCDPISGHTALYWYRQSLGQGLEFLIYFQGNSAPDKSGLPSDRFSAERTGGSVSTLTIQRTQQEDSAVYLCASSDYGGGALNTQYFGPGTRLTVL.

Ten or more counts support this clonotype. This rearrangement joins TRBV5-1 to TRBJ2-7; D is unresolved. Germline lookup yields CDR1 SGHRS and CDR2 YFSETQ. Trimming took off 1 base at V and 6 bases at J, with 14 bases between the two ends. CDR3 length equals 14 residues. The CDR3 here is CASSLFMEGSEQYF. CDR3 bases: TGCGCCAGCAGCTTGTTCATGGAAGGATCCGAGCAGTACTTC. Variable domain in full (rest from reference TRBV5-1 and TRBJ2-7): KAGVTQTPRYLIKTRGQQVTLSCSPISGHRSVSWYQQTPGQGLQFLFEYFSETQRNKGNFPGRFSGRQFSNSRSEMNVSTLELGDSALYLCASSLFMEGSEQYFGPGTRLTVT.

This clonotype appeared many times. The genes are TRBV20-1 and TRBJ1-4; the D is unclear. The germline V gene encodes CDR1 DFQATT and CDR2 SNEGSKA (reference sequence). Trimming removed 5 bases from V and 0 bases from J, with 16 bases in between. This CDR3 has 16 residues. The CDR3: CSAVQPAVTTNEKLFF. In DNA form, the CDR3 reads TGCAGTGCTGTACAACCCGCGGTCACAACTAATGAAAAACTGTTTTTT.

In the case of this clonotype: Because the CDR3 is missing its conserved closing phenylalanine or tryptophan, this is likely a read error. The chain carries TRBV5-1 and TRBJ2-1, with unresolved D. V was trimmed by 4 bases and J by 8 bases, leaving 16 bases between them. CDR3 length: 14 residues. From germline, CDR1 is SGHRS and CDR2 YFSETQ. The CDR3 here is CASSPVGGVDEQFL. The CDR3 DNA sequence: TGCGCCAGCAGCCCGGTCGGTGGGGTGGATGAGCAGTTCCTC.

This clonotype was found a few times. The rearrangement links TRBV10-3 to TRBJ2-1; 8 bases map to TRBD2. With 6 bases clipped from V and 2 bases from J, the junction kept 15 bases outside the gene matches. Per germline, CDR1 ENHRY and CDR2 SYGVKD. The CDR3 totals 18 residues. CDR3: CAIRVGPVQRGTYNEQFF. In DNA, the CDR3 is TGTGCCATCAGAGTAGGGCCTGTCCAGCGGGGGACCTACAATGAGCAGTTCTTC.

CDR3 amino acids: CASSGLGGNEQYF. As DNA, the CDR3 is TGTGCCAGCAGCGGCCTAGGGGGCAACGAGCAGTACTTC. V usage is TRBV9 and J usage is TRBJ2-7; 7 positions match TRBD1. J lost 5 bases, V lost 3 bases, and 5 bases had no gene match. Germline loops: CDR1 SGDLS, CDR2 YYNGEE. The CDR3 sequence is 13 residues long.

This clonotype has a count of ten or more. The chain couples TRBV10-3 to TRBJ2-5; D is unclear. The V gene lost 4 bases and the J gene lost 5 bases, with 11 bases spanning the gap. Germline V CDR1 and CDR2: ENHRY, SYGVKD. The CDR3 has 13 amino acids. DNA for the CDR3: TGTGCCATCAGTGGCGGCTGGCGGGAGACCCAGTACTTC. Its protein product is CAISGGWRETQYF.

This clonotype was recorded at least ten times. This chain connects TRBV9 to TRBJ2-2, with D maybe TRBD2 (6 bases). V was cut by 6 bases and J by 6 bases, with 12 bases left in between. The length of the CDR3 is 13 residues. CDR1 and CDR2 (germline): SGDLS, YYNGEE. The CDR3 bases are TGTGCCAGCAAACGGGAGCCGGCCGGGGAGCTGTTTTTT. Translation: CASKREPAGELFF.

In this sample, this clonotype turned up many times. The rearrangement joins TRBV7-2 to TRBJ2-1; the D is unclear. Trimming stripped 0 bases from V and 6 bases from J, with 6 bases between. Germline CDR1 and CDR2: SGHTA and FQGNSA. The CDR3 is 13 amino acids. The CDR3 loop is CASSLAGLNEQFF. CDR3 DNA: TGTGCCAGCAGCTTAGCGGGCCTCAATGAGCAGTTCTTC. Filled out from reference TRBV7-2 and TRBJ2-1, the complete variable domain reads GAGVSQSPSNKVTEKGKDVELRCDPISGHTALYWYRQSLGQGLEFLIYFQGNSAPDKSGLPSDRFSAERTGGSVSTLTIQRTQQEDSAVYLCASSLAGLNEQFFGPGTRLTVL.

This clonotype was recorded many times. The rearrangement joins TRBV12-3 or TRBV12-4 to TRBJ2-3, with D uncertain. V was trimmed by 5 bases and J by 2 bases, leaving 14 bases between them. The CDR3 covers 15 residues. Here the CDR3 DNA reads TGTGCCAGCAGTCCTTCCGTGGTGAACACAGATACGCAGTATTTT. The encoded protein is CASSPSVVNTDTQYF.

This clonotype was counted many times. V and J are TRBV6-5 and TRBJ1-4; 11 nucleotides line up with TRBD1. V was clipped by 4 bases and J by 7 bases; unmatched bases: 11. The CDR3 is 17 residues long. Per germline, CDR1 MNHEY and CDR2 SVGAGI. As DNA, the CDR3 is TGTGCCAGCAGTTTAGAGTGGGGGGACAGGGGGAGTGAAAAACTGTTTTTT. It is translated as CASSLEWGDRGSEKLFF.